The 9 T cell receptor beta chains reported below all come from one sample, sequenced in a study of a mutant IDH1 vaccine in newly diagnosed glioma. Time point here: week 35, safety follow-up. With topical imiquimod, each dose of the vaccine consisted of 300 ug of mutant IDH1 20-mer peptide. These TCRs are of unknown antigen specificity. Clones were read by immunoSEQ multiplex PCR, and TCRdb kept only the in-frame ones, dropping some. The sample lists tens of thousands of clones, around 89% occurring once. The material sequenced was PBMCs, taken from a glioma patient whose treatment included an IDH1 peptide vaccine. These receptors came from a middle-aged woman with glioma.

The rearrangement links TRBV7-2 to TRBJ2-7, with D tentatively TRBD1 (5 bases). This CDR3 has 11 amino acids. Trimming removed 1 base at V and 9 bases at J, with 7 bases between. The V gene's germline CDR1 is SGHTA and CDR2 FQGNSA. In nucleotides, the CDR3 is TGTGCCAGCAGCTTAGGTAGGGGGCAGTACTTC. Amino acids: CASSLGRGQYF.

This clone has more than one count but fewer than ten. The chain has TRBV5-8 and TRBJ1-4, with D hard to call. The CDR3 length is 13 residues. Germline assignment: CDR1 SGHTS and CDR2 YDEGEE. Trimming shortened V by 4 bases and J by 6 bases, and 10 bases separated the two germline ends. The CDR3 DNA follows: TGTGCCAGCAGCCATAACTGGGATGAAAAACTGTTTTTT. Its protein is CASSHNWDEKLFF. Full variable domain (rest looked up from reference TRBV5-8 and TRBJ1-4): EAGVTQSPTHLIKTRGQQATLRCSPISGHTSVYWYQQALGLGLQFLLWYDEGEERNRGNFPPRFSGRQFPNYSSELNVNALELEDSALYLCASSHNWDEKLFFGSGTQLSVL.

V is TRBV10-2 and J is TRBJ2-7, with a weak D call TRBD1 (6 bases). CDR1 is WSHSY and CDR2 is SAAADI in the germline V gene. The CDR3 is 12 amino acids. Between the trimmed V and J ends, which lost 6 bases and 3 bases, there was a span of 9 bases. CDR3 protein: CASRDSFYEQYF. As DNA, the CDR3 is TGCGCCAGCAGGGACAGTTTCTACGAGCAGTACTTC.

The genes are TRBV9 and TRBJ1-2; perhaps TRBD1 as D (5 bases). This CDR3 is 13 amino acids long. Trimming took 4 bases from V and 8 from J, leaving 15 bases between them. CDR1 is SGDLS and CDR2 is YYNGEE in the germline V gene. This CDR3 reads CASSRNGGRGYTF. Here the CDR3 DNA reads TGTGCCAGCAGCCGCAACGGGGGTCGGGGCTACACCTTC.

The genes are TRBV6-4 and TRBJ2-1; 7 nucleotides agree with TRBD2. V gave up 0 bases and J gave up 5 bases; unmatched junction bases: 1. Germline V gene data show CDR1 as MRHNA and CDR2 as SNTAGT. The CDR3 is 14 amino acids. CDR3 sequence: CASSDSGGHNEQFF. For the CDR3, the DNA is TGTGCCAGCAGTGACTCGGGAGGGCACAATGAGCAGTTCTTC.

This chain links TRBV7-9 with TRBJ2-7; 8 bases are shared with TRBD1. V gave up 5 bases and J gave up 3 bases; unmatched junction bases: 9. This CDR3 region has 15 residues. Germline assignment: CDR1 SEHNR and CDR2 FQNEAQ (reference sequence). CDR3 coding DNA: TGTGCCAGCAGCCCGACAGGGGAGAGCGTCTACGAGCAGTACTTC. Translated: CASSPTGESVYEQYF. Based on the CDR3 plus reference TRBV7-9 and TRBJ2-7, the full variable domain is DTGVSQNPRHKITKRGQNVTFRCDPISEHNRLYWYRQTLGQGPEFLTYFQNEAQLEKSRLLSDRFSAERPKGSFSTLEIQRTEQGDSAMYLCASSPTGESVYEQYFGPGTRLTVT.

In nucleotides, the CDR3 is TGTGCCACCAGCAGGAGCACCGGGCCCGCCTACGAGCAGTACTTC. This sequence encodes CATSRSTGPAYEQYF. The V and J genes are TRBV15 and TRBJ2-7; D remains unclear. The CDR3 runs to 15 residues. The V gene lost 3 bases and the J gene lost 2 bases, with 14 bases spanning the gap. Germline-derived CDR1 and CDR2 are LNHNV and YYDKDF (reference sequence).

This chain uses TRBV4-3 with TRBJ1-4; 7 bases line up with TRBD1. J was trimmed by 8 bases and V by 1 base; bases with no gene match: 7. The CDR3 is 15 residues long. Germline assignment: CDR1 LGHNA and CDR2 YSLEER. The CDR3 DNA sequence: TGCGCCAGCAGCCAAGCCAGGGGGAGCGGAGAAAAACTGTTTTTT. It specifies CASSQARGSGEKLFF.

The chain couples TRBV18 to TRBJ1-5; 9 bases align to TRBD1. CDR1 and CDR2 (germline): KGHSH, LQKENI. V lost 5 bases and J lost 6; bases outside the gene matches: 8. The CDR3 contains 15 residues. The CDR3 coding sequence is TGTGCCAGCTCAACCTTACAGGGGGCGGGTCAGCCCCAGCATTTT. It encodes CASSTLQGAGQPQHF.